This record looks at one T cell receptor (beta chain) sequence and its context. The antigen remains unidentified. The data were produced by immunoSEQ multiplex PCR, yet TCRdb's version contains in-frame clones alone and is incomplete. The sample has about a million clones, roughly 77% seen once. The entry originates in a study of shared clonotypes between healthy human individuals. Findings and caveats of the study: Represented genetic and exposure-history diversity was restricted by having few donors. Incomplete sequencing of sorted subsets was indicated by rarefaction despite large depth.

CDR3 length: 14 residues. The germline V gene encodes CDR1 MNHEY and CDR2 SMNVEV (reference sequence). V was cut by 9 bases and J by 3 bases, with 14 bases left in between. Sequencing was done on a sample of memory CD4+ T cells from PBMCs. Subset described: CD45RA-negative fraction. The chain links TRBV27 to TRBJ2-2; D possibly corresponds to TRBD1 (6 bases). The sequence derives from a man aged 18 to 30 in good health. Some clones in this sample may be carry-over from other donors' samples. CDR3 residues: CARTGDNDTGELFF. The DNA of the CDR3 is TGTGCCAGGACCGGGGACAATGACACCGGGGAGCTGTTTTTT.